This TCR beta chain comes out of a study of blood T cell repertoires in COVID-19. Trimming removed 1 base at V and 1 base at J, with 7 bases between. The CDR3 is made up of 14 amino acids. From germline, CDR1 is KGHSH and CDR2 LQKENI. Measured with immunoSEQ multiplex PCR; TCRdb has only the in-frame clones, and not every one. The sample holds some 180,000 clones, around 90% seen once. The sequenced sample consisted of peripheral blood. The J gene is TRBJ1-1, the V gene TRBV18, with a weak D call TRBD1 (6 bases). This receptor was taken from a man in his forties with active or convalescent COVID-19. CDR3 DNA: TGTGCCAGCTCACCACGGACAGAGAACACTGAAGCTTTCTTT. Translation gives CASSPRTENTEAFF. Full variable domain (missing parts from reference TRBV18 and TRBJ1-1): NAGVMQNPRHLVRRRGQEARLRCSPMKGHSHVYWYRQLPEEGLKFMVYLQKENIIDESGMPKERFSAEFPKEGPSILRIQQVVRGDSAAYFCASSPRTENTEAFFGQGTRLTVV.